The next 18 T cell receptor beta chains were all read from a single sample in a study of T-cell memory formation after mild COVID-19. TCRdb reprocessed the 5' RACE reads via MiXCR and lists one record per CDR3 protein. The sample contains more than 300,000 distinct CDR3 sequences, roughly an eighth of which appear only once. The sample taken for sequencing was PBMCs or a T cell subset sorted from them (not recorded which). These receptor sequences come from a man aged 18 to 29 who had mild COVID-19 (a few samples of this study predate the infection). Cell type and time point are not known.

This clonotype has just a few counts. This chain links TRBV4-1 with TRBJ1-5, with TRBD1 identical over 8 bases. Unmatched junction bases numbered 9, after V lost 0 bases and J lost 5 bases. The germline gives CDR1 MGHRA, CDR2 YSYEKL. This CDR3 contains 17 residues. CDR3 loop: CASSQDVATGVYQPQHF. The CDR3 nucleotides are TGCGCCAGCAGCCAAGATGTAGCGACAGGGGTTTATCAGCCCCAGCATTTT.

CDR3 residues: CASSHPGTDNSPLHF. The CDR3 DNA sequence: TGCGCCAGCAGCCATCCCGGGACAGATAATTCACCCCTCCACTTT. The chain uses TRBV4-1 and TRBJ1-6; 7 positions match TRBD1. The CDR3 extends over 15 amino acids. V dropped 3 bases and J dropped 5; count of bases not matched to a gene: 4. Germline values: CDR1 MGHRA, CDR2 YSYEKL.

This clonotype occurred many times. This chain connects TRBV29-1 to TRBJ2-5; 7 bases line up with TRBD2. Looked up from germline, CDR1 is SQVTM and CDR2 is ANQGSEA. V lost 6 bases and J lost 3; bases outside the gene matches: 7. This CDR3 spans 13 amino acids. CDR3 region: CSVGDYGKETQYF. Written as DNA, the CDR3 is TGCAGCGTCGGGGACTACGGGAAAGAGACCCAGTACTTC.

The CDR3 loop is CASSLVPLAFTDTQYF. The CDR3 DNA sequence: TGTGCCAGCAGCTTAGTTCCACTAGCCTTCACAGATACGCAGTATTTT. This chain connects TRBV11-2 to TRBJ2-3; possibly TRBD2 for D (6 bases). The V end was cut by 1 base, the J end by 2 bases, with 13 bases between. The CDR3 runs to 16 residues. Germline CDR1 reads SGHAT; CDR2 reads FQNNGV.

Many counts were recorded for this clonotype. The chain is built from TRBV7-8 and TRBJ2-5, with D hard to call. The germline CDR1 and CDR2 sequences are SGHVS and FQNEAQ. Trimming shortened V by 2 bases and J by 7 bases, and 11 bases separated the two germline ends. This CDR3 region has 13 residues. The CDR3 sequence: CASSLMENWTQYF. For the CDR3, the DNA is TGTGCCAGCAGCTTAATGGAGAATTGGACCCAGTACTTC.

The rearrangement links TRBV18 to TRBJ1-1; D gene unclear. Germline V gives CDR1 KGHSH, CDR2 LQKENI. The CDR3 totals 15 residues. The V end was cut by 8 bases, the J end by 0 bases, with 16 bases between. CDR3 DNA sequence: TGTGCCAGCCCTTCTCTTAAGGGTGTGAACACTGAAGCTTTCTTT. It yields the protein CASPSLKGVNTEAFF.

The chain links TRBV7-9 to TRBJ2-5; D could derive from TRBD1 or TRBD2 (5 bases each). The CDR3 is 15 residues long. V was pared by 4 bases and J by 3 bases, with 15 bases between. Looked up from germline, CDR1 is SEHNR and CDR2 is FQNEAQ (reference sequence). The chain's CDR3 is CASSSWVGTEETQYF. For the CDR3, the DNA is TGTGCCAGCAGCTCCTGGGTGGGGACGGAAGAGACCCAGTACTTC.

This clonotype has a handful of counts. In DNA, the CDR3 is TGTGCCAGCAGCCCACTGAGGGCAGCGCCCGGGGAGCTGTTTTTT. Its protein is CASSPLRAAPGELFF. V is TRBV3-1 and J is TRBJ2-2; possible D gene TRBD2, 5 bases. There are 15 residues in the CDR3. V was shortened by 4 bases and J by 6 bases, with 15 bases between the two germline ends. Germline V lookup: CDR1 LGHDT, CDR2 YNNKEL (reference sequence).

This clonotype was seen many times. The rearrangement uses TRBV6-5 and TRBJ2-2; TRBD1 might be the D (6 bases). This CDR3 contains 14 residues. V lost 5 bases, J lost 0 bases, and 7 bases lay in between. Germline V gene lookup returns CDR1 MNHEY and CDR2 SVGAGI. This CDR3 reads CASSRDTNTGELFF. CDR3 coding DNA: TGTGCCAGCAGTAGGGACACGAACACCGGGGAGCTGTTTTTT.

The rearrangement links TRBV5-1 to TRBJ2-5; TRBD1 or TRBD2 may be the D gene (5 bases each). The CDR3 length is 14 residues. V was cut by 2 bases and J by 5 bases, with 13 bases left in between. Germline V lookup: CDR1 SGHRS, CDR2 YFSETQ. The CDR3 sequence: CASSFGTAPETQYF. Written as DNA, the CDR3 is TGCGCCAGCAGCTTCGGGACGGCCCCTGAGACCCAGTACTTC.

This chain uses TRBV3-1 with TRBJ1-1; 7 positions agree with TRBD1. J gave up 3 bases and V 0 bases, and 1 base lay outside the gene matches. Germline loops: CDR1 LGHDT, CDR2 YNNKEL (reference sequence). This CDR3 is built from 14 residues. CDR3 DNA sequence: TGTGCCAGCAGCCAAGAGGGACAGTACACTGAAGCTTTCTTT. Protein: CASSQEGQYTEAFF.

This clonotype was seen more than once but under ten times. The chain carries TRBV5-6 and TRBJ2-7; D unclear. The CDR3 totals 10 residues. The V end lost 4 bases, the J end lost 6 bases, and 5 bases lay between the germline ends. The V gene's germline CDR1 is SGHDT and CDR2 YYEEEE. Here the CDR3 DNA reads TGTGCCAGCAGCGTATCCGAGCAGTACGTC. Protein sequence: CASSVSEQYV.

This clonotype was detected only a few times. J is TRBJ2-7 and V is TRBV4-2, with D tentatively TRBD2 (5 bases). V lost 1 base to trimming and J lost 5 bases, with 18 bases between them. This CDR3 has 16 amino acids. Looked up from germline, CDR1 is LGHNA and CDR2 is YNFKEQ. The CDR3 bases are TGTGCCAGCAGCCAAGGCCCGATGACAATGACTAACGAGCAGTACTTC. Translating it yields CASSQGPMTMTNEQYF.

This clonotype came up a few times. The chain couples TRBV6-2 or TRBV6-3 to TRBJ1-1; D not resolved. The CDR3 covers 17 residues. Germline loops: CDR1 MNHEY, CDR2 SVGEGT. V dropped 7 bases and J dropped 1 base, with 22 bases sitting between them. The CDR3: CASTDLTIRPRNTEAFF. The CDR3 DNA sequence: TGTGCCAGCACCGATTTAACGATTAGACCGAGGAACACTGAAGCTTTCTTT.

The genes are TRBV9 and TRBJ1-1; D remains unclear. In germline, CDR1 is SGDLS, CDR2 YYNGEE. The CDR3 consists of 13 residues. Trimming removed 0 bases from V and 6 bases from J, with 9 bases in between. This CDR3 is CASSVEVGPEAFF. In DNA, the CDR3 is TGTGCCAGCAGCGTAGAAGTTGGCCCTGAAGCTTTCTTT.

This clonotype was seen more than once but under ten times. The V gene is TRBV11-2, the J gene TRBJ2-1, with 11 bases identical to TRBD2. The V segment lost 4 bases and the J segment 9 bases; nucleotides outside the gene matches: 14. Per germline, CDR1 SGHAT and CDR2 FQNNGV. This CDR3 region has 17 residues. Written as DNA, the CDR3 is TGTGCCAGCAGCTCTGAGACTAGCGGGGCCTACAGGGGTGAGCAGTTCTTC. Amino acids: CASSSETSGAYRGEQFF.

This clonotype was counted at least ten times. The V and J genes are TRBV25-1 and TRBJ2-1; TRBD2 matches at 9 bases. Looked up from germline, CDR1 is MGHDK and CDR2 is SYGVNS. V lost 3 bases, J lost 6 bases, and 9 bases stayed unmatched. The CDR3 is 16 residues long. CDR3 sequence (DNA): TGTGCCAGCAGTGAGAGTCTAGCGGGGCACCCCAATGAGCAGTTCTTC. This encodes CASSESLAGHPNEQFF.

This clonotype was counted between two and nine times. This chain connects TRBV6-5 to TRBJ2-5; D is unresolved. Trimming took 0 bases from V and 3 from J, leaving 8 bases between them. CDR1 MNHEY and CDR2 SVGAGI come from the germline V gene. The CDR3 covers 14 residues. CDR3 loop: CASSYSNSKETQYF. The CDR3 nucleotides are TGTGCCAGCAGTTACTCGAACAGCAAAGAGACCCAGTACTTC.